The T cell receptor (beta chain) described here comes from a study of blood T cell repertoires in COVID-19. About the research overall: Researchers got acute and convalescent COVID-19 samples from the United States, Italy and Spain. The cDNA or gDNA used as material had been derived from T cells, B-cell-depleted T cells, or PBMCs.

As originally analysed: Estimation of nucleated cell counts relied on the amplification of reference gene primers. The data were produced by immunoSEQ multiplex PCR, yet TCRdb's version contains in-frame clones alone and is incomplete. The DNA gave D and trimming, while V, J and clone size come from that table. This table holds about 220,000 clones, roughly 80% found once. Trimming cost V 5 bases and J 0 bases; bases outside gene matches: 17. Germline CDR1 reads SGHDT; CDR2 reads YYEEEE. The CDR3 totals 18 residues. This TCR came from a human donor in a cohort sampled during active COVID-19. Sequenced: peripheral blood. The chain links TRBV5-6 to TRBJ2-7; 7 nucleotides match TRBD1. This chain's CDR3 is CASSPTQEEGAYSYEQYF. CDR3 nucleotides: TGTGCCAGCAGTCCTACCCAAGAAGAGGGGGCTTACTCCTACGAGCAGTACTTC.